This record concerns one TCR beta chain sequence. Its target is not known. This may be a read error: a much more frequent sequence differs by one nucleotide. The time point denotes: newly diagnosed GD, antithyroid drugs for less than 3 months. Isolated PBMC RNA provided the starting material for the TCR library. This sample is drawn from a study of regulatory T cells in long-lasting Graves disease. Findings and limits, study-wide: The number of shared public clonotypes was higher in persistent patients (2,741) than new patients (966).

Construction of TCR beta libraries relied on iRepertoire HTBI primers and on Arm-PCR targeting CDR3 regions. MiXCR, run by TCRdb on the multiplex PCR reads, gives a single entry per CDR3 protein. The sample holds approximately 400,000 distinct CDR3 sequences, 15% seen once. The CDR3 spans 14 residues. Per germline, CDR1 ENHRY and CDR2 SYGVKD. These records were also assigned to another study, of T cells in Graves' hyperthyroidism and ophthalmopathy.

The clonotype originates from a middle-aged woman with Graves disease. Sequencing used peripheral blood mononuclear cells (PBMCs), obtained at new diagnosis, from a patient treated with antithyroid drugs. V gene TRBV10-3 combines with J gene TRBJ2-3; TRBD1 is a possible D gene (5 bases). CDR3: CAILERWNTGTQYF. CDR3 coding DNA: TGTGCCATCTTGGAGCGCTGGAACACAGGTACGCAGTATTTT.